These 24 T cell receptor beta chains share one sample of origin, sequenced in a study of technical replicates of blood from a handful of donors. Measured with immunoSEQ multiplex PCR; TCRdb has only the in-frame clones, and not every one. The data contain more than 90,000 clones, around 95% of them singletons. The specimen sequenced was T cells isolated from PBMCs. The source is a human donor in good health.

This clone was counted once. The gene calls are TRBV5-1 and TRBJ2-5; 7 nucleotides align to TRBD2. The CDR3 consists of 15 residues. Per germline, CDR1 SGHRS and CDR2 YFSETQ. Losses at the gene ends were 2 bases for V and 2 bases for J; bases not matched to a gene: 6. In DNA form, the CDR3 reads TGCGCCAGCAGCTTAAGGGGTAGCGGGCAAGAGACCCAGTACTTC. This gives the protein CASSLRGSGQETQYF.

V is TRBV18 and J is TRBJ2-1; D gene uncertain. The CDR3 has 17 residues. V was pared by 6 bases and J by 0 bases, with 18 bases between. CDR1 KGHSH and CDR2 LQKENI come from the germline V gene. The CDR3 spells CASSLSVHPSSYNEQFF. CDR3 nucleotide sequence: TGTGCCAGCTCCCTCAGTGTCCACCCAAGCTCCTACAATGAGCAGTTCTTC.

The rearrangement links TRBV28 to TRBJ2-5; no firm D call. The V and J ends lost 2 bases and 5 bases respectively, with 12 bases between them. The CDR3 covers 14 residues. Per the germline V gene, CDR1 is MDHEN and CDR2 is SYDVKM. The CDR3 DNA is TGTGCCAGCAGTTTAAGAACCCTCGGGGAGACCCAGTACTTC. It translates to CASSLRTLGETQYF.

V gene TRBV14 combines with J gene TRBJ2-7; unclear D gene. This CDR3 has 14 residues. V gave up 1 base and J gave up 2 bases, with 9 bases separating them. Germline values: CDR1 SGHDN, CDR2 FVKESK. The CDR3 coding sequence is TGTGCCAGCAGCCAAGGGGCCGGCACCTACGAGCAGTACTTC. This encodes CASSQGAGTYEQYF. Full variable domain (missing parts from reference TRBV14 and TRBJ2-7): EAGVTQFPSHSVIEKGQTVTLRCDPISGHDNLYWYRRVMGKEIKFLLHFVKESKQDESGMPNNRFLAERTGGTYSTLKVQPAELEDSGVYFCASSQGAGTYEQYFGPGTRLTVT.

The chain employs TRBV11-2 and TRBJ1-1; D might be TRBD1 (5 bases). The V gene's germline CDR1 is SGHAT and CDR2 FQNNGV. There are 12 residues in the CDR3. V was cut by 6 bases and J by 6 bases, with 11 bases left in between. CDR3: CASSTGGPEAFF. The DNA of the CDR3 is TGTGCCAGCAGTACCGGGGGACCTGAAGCTTTCTTT. The full variable domain, rest sourced from reference TRBV11-2 and TRBJ1-1, is EAGVAQSPRYKIIEKRQSVAFWCNPISGHATLYWYQQILGQGPKLLIQFQNNGVVDDSQLPKDRFSAERLKGVDSTLKIQPAKLEDSAVYLCASSTGGPEAFFGQGTRLTVV.

J is TRBJ2-2 and V is TRBV10-1; D remains ambiguous. Deletions cut 2 bases from V and 2 bases from J, with 9 bases between. CDR3 length: 15 residues. CDR1 and CDR2 (germline): WNHNN, SYGVQD (reference sequence). The CDR3 DNA is TGCGCCAGCAGTGAGAACTACATAAACACCGGGGAGCTGTTTTTT. Translation: CASSENYINTGELFF.

The rearrangement links TRBV6-4 to TRBJ2-3; D is possibly TRBD1 (6 bases). The CDR3 is made up of 15 amino acids. Trimming pared 0 bases from V and 2 bases from J, leaving 9 bases between. The germline CDR1 and CDR2 sequences are MRHNA and SNTAGT. The CDR3 region has the DNA TGTGCCAGCAGTGACTCGTCAGGGGACACAGATACGCAGTATTTT. Its translation: CASSDSSGDTDTQYF.

The genes are TRBV27 and TRBJ2-5; the D gene is possibly TRBD2 (5 bases). CDR3 length: 12 residues. V shed 2 bases and J shed 5 bases, with 6 bases lying between them. Germline assignment: CDR1 MNHEY and CDR2 SMNVEV (reference sequence). This CDR3 reads CASSLRGETQYF. CDR3 nucleotides: TGTGCCAGCAGTTTAAGAGGGGAGACCCAGTACTTC.

This chain connects TRBV2 to TRBJ2-7; 9 bases fit TRBD2. The CDR3 length is 16 residues. Trimming took 3 bases from V and 4 from J; bases not matched to a gene: 10. Germline V gene lookup returns CDR1 SNHLY and CDR2 FYNNEI. The CDR3 sequence is CASSEGSRGGRYEQYF. CDR3 coding DNA: TGTGCCAGCAGTGAGGGGTCGCGGGGGGGCAGGTACGAGCAGTACTTC.

This sequence joins TRBV19 and TRBJ2-1; D remains ambiguous. Germline CDR1 LNHDA, CDR2 SQIVND (reference sequence). The ends were cut back, 3 bases at V and 3 bases at J, with 12 bases in the middle. The CDR3 totals 15 residues. The DNA for the CDR3 is TGTGCCAGTAGTATCCTGCTAGATAGCTACAATGAGCAGTTCTTC. Its protein is CASSILLDSYNEQFF.

The chain uses TRBV6-6 and TRBJ2-3; 10 nucleotides line up with TRBD2. The V segment lost 0 bases and the J segment 11 bases; nucleotides outside the gene matches: 8. This CDR3 has 15 residues. Germline V gene lookup returns CDR1 MNHNY and CDR2 SVGAGI (reference sequence). CDR3 bases: TGTGCCAGCAGTTACTCGCCAGCGGGAGGGCCGAAGCAGTATTTT. Translating it yields CASSYSPAGGPKQYF.

This clone was observed a few times. The chain couples TRBV11-3 to TRBJ1-2; tentatively, D is TRBD1 (5 bases). Trimming took off 5 bases at V and 3 bases at J, with 10 bases between the two ends. Germline V CDR1 and CDR2: SGHNT, YENEEA. The length of the CDR3 is 13 residues. CDR3 residues: CASSLATDYGYTF. The DNA of the CDR3 is TGTGCCAGCAGCCTCGCGACAGACTATGGCTACACCTTC. Full variable domain (remainder filled in from reference TRBV11-3 and TRBJ1-2): EAGVVQSPRYKIIEKKQPVAFWCNPISGHNTLYWYLQNLGQGPELLIRYENEEAVDDSQLPKDRFSAERLKGVDSTLKIQPAELGDSAVYLCASSLATDYGYTFGSGTRLTVV.

The V call is TRBV6-5, the J call TRBJ1-2, with TRBD1 identical over 7 bases. CDR1 MNHEY and CDR2 SVGAGI come from the germline V gene. The CDR3 has 16 amino acids. Germline trimming cut 0 bases from V and 5 bases from J; bases unmatched to any gene: 9. CDR3 DNA sequence: TGTGCCAGCAGTTACTCGATCATGGGACAGTTGTATGGCTACACCTTC. Encoded protein: CASSYSIMGQLYGYTF.

V is TRBV28 and J is TRBJ1-5; D gene uncertain. Trimming cost V 5 bases and J 5 bases, with 7 bases left between them. The CDR3 is 12 residues long. CDR1 and CDR2 (germline): MDHEN, SYDVKM. This CDR3 reads CASSLNHQPQHF. For the CDR3, the DNA is TGTGCCAGCAGTCTAAACCATCAGCCCCAGCATTTT.

The rearrangement joins TRBV10-3 to TRBJ1-4; 8 bases map to TRBD1. Unmatched junction bases numbered 10, after V lost 11 bases and J lost 8 bases. Germline lookup yields CDR1 ENHRY and CDR2 SYGVKD. This CDR3 spans 13 amino acids. CDR3 loop: CAVGTGGQEKLFF. CDR3 coding DNA: TGTGCCGTGGGGACAGGTGGGCAGGAAAAACTGTTTTTT.

The chain links TRBV29-1 to TRBJ1-5; 12 nucleotides agree with TRBD1. In germline, CDR1 is SQVTM, CDR2 ANQGSEA. This CDR3 comprises 14 residues. V trimming: 6 bases; J trimming: 5 bases; junction bases outside the gene matches: 5. CDR3 bases: TGCAGCGTCGGGACAGGGGGCACAGATCAGCCCCAGCATTTT. Translation gives CSVGTGGTDQPQHF.

The genes are TRBV2 and TRBJ2-1; 12 nucleotides align to TRBD2. Germline assignment: CDR1 SNHLY and CDR2 FYNNEI. V was clipped by 9 bases and J by 6 bases; unmatched bases: 6. This CDR3 spans 14 amino acids. The CDR3 protein is CASYGLAGPNEQFF. The CDR3 nucleotides read TGTGCCAGTTACGGACTAGCGGGACCCAATGAGCAGTTCTTC.

The chain uses TRBV11-2 and TRBJ2-3, with TRBD2 identical over 8 bases. The germline V gene has CDR1 SGHAT and CDR2 FQNNGV. V lost 1 base and J lost 14; bases outside the gene matches: 5. The CDR3 extends over 12 amino acids. CDR3 in amino acids: CASSLGTSQTYF. In nucleotides, the CDR3 is TGTGCCAGCAGCTTAGGGACTAGCCAGACGTATTTT.

This chain uses TRBV5-1 with TRBJ2-7, with TRBD1 matching over 8 bases. The V and J ends lost 3 bases and 1 base, in that order; junction bases with no gene match: 6. The CDR3 contains 15 residues. CDR1 and CDR2 from the germline V gene are SGHRS and YFSETQ. The CDR3 DNA reads TGCGCCAGCAGCTACACGGGACAGGATTCCTACGAGCAGTACTTC. Amino acids: CASSYTGQDSYEQYF. Together with reference TRBV5-1 and TRBJ2-7, the CDR3 gives the full variable domain: KAGVTQTPRYLIKTRGQQVTLSCSPISGHRSVSWYQQTPGQGLQFLFEYFSETQRNKGNFPGRFSGRQFSNSRSEMNVSTLELGDSALYLCASSYTGQDSYEQYFGPGTRLTVT.

The V call is TRBV2, the J call TRBJ1-2, with D unclear. V was shortened by 2 bases and J by 0 bases, with 13 bases between the two germline ends. Germline assignment: CDR1 SNHLY and CDR2 FYNNEI. The CDR3 covers 16 residues. CDR3 sequence: CASSERAWGANYGYTF. The CDR3 nucleotides read TGTGCCAGCAGTGAAAGGGCTTGGGGAGCTAACTATGGCTACACCTTC.

The chain recombines TRBV5-6 with TRBJ1-1; D remains ambiguous. The germline V gene encodes CDR1 SGHDT and CDR2 YYEEEE. CDR3 length equals 14 residues. V was shortened by 0 bases and J by 1 base, with 7 bases between the two germline ends. In nucleotides, the CDR3 is TGTGCCAGCAGCTTGGGCAGAAGGAACACTGAAGCTTTCTTT. It is translated as CASSLGRRNTEAFF. Full variable domain (outside the CDR3, taken from reference TRBV5-6 and TRBJ1-1): DAGVTQSPTHLIKTRGQQVTLRCSPKSGHDTVSWYQQALGQGPQFIFQYYEEEERQRGNFPDRFSGHQFPNYSSELNVNALLLGDSALYLCASSLGRRNTEAFFGQGTRLTVV.

This sequence joins TRBV27 and TRBJ2-5; 12 positions match TRBD2. This CDR3 spans 16 amino acids. Germline loops: CDR1 MNHEY, CDR2 SMNVEV (reference sequence). The ends lost 5 bases at V and 2 bases at J; junction bases unmatched: 6. CDR3 sequence (DNA): TGTGCCAGCAGTCACCTAGCGGGAGGGTTACAAGAGACCCAGTACTTC. It encodes CASSHLAGGLQETQYF.

J is TRBJ2-5 and V is TRBV7-9; D might be TRBD2 (6 bases). Germline V gene sequence: CDR1 SEHNR, CDR2 FQNEAQ (reference sequence). Deletions cut 4 bases from V and 5 bases from J, with 17 bases between. The CDR3 covers 15 residues. The CDR3 reads CASSSISEEGETQYF. In nucleotides, the CDR3 is TGTGCCAGCAGCTCGATTTCGGAGGAGGGGGAGACCCAGTACTTC.

This clone was picked up one time. The chain recombines TRBV18 with TRBJ2-2; 8 nucleotides line up with TRBD2. The J segment lost 4 bases and the V segment lost 6 bases, leaving 13 bases of the junction unmatched. The CDR3 has 17 amino acids. Germline CDR1 and CDR2: KGHSH and LQKENI. As DNA, the CDR3 is TGTGCCAGCTCGTCAGCCCCCCAGCGGGAGAGCACCGGGGAGCTGTTTTTT. Translated: CASSSAPQRESTGELFF.